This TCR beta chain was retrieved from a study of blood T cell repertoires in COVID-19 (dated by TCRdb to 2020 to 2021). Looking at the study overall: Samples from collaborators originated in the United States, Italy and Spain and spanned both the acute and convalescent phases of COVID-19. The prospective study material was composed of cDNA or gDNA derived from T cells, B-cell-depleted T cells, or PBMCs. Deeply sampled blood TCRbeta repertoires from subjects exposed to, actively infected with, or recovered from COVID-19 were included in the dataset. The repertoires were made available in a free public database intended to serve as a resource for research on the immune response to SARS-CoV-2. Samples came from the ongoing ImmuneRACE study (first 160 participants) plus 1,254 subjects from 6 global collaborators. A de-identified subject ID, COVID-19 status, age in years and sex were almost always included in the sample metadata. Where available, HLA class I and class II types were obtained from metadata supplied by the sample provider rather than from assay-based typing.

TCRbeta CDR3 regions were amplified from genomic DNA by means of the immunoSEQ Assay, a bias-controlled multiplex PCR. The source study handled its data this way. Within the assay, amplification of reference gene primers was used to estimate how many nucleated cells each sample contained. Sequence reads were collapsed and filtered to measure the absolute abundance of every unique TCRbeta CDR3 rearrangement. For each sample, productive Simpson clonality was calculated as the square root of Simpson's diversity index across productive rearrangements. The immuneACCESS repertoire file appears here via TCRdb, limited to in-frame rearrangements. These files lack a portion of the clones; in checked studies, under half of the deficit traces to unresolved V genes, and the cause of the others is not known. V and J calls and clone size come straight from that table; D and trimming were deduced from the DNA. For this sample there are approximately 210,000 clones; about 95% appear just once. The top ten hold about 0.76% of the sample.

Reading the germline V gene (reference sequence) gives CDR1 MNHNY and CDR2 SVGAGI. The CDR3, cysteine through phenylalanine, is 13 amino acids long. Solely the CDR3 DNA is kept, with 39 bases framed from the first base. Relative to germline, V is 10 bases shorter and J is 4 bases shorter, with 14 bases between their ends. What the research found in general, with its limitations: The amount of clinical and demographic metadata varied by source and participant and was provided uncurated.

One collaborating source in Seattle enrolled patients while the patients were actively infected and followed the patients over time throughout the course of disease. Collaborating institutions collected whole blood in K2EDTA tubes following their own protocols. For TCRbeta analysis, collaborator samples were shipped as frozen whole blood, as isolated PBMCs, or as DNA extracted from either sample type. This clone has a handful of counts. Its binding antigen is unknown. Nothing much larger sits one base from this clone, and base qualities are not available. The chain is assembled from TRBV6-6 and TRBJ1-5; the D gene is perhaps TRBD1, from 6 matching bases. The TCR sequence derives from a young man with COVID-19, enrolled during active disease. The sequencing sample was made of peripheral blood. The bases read TGTGCCACCGGTACAGGGCTGAATCAGCCCCAGCATTTT. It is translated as CATGTGLNQPQHF.